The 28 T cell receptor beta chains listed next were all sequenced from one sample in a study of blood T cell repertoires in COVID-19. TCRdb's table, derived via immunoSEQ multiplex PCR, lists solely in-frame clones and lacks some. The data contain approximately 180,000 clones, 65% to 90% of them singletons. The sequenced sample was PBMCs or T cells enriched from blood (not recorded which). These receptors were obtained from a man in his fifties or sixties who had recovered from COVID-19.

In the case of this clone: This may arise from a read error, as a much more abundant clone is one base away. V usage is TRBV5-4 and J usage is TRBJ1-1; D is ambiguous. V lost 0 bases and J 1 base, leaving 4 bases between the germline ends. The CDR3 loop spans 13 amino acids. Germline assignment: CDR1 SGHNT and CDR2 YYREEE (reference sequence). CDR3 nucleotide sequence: TGTGCCAGCAGCTTGGACAGGAACACTGAAGCTTTCTTT. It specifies CASSLDRNTEAFF.

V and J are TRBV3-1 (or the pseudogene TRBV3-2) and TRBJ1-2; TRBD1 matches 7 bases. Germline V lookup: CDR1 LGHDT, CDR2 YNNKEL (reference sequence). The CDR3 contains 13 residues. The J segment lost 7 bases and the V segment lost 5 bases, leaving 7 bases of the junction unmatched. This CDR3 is CASSNTGAGGYTF. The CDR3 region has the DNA TGTGCCAGCAGCAATACAGGGGCGGGTGGCTACACCTTC.

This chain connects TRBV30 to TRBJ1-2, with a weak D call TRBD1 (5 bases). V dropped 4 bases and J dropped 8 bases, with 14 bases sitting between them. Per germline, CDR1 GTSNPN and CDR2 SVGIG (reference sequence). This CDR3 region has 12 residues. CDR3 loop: CAWKYLGLGYTF. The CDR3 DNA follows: TGTGCCTGGAAGTACTTGGGGCTAGGCTACACCTTC.

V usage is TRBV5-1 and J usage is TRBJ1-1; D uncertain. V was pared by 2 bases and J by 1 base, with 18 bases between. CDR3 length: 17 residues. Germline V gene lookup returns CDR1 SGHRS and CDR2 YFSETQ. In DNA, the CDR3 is TGCGCCAGCAGCTTCGGGGTAATAACAGCGACGAACACTGAAGCTTTCTTT. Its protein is CASSFGVITATNTEAFF.

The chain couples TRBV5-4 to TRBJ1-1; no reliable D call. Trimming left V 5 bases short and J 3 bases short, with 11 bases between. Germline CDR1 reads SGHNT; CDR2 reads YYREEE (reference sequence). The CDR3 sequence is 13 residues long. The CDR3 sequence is CASRFSTDTEAFF. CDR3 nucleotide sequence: TGTGCCAGCAGATTTAGTACGGACACTGAAGCTTTCTTT.

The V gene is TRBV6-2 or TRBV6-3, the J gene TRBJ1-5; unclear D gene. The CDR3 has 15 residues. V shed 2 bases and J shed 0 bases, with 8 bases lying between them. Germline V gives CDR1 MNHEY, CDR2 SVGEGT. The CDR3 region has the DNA TGTGCCAGCAGTTACGCCCACGGTAGCAATCAGCCCCAGCATTTT. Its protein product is CASSYAHGSNQPQHF.

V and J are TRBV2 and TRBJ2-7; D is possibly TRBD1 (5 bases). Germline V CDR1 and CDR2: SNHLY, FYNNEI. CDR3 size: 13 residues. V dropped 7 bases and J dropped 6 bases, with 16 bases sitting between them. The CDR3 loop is CASIQGQIGEQYF. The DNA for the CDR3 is TGTGCCAGCATCCAGGGCCAGATTGGCGAGCAGTACTTC. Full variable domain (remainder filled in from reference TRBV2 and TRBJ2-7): EPEVTQTPSHQVTQMGQEVILRCVPISNHLYFYWYRQILGQKVEFLVSFYNNEISEKSEIFDDQFSVERPDGSNFTLKIRSTKLEDSAMYFCASIQGQIGEQYFGPGTRLTVT.

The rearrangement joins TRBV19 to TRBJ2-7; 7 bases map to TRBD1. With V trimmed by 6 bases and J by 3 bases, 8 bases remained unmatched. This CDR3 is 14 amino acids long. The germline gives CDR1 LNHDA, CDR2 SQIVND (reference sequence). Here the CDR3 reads CASSDRQGLYEQYF. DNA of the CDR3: TGTGCCAGTAGCGATCGACAGGGTCTCTACGAGCAGTACTTC.

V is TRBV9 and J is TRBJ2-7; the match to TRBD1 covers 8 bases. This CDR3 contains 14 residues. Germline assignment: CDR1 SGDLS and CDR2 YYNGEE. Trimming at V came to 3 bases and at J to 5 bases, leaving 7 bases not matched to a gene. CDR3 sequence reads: CASSGDRGRNEQYF. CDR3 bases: TGTGCCAGCAGCGGCGACAGGGGTAGGAACGAGCAGTACTTC. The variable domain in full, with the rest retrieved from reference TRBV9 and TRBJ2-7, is DSGVTQTPKHLITATGQRVTLRCSPRSGDLSVYWYQQSLDQGLQFLIQYYNGEERAKGNILERFSAQQFPDLHSELNLSSLELGDSALYFCASSGDRGRNEQYFGPGTRLTVT.

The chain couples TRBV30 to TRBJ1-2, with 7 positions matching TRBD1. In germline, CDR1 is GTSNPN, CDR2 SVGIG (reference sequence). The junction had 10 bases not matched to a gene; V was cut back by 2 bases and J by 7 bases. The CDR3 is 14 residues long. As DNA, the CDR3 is TGTGCCTGGAGTCCTAACAGGGGCCTGCCTGGCTACACCTTC. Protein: CAWSPNRGLPGYTF.

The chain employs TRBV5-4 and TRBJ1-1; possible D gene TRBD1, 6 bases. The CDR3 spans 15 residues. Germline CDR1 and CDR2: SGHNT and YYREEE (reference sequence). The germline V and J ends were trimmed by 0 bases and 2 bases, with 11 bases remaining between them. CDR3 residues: CASSLAQQGNTEAFF. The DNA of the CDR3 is TGTGCCAGCAGCTTGGCCCAACAGGGAAACACTGAAGCTTTCTTT.

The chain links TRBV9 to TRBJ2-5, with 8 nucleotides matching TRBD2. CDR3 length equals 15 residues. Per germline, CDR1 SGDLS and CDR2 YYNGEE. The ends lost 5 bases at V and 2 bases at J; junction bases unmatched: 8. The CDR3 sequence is CASSISGEDQETQYF. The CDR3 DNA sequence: TGTGCCAGCAGTATTAGCGGGGAGGATCAAGAGACCCAGTACTTC.

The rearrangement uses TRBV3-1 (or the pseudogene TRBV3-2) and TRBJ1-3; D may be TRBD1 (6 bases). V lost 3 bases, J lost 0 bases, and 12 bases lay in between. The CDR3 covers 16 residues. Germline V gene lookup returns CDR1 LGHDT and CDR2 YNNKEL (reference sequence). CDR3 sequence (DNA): TGTGCCAGCAGCCATGACAGGTCGAGCTCTGGAAACACCATATATTTT. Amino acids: CASSHDRSSSGNTIYF.

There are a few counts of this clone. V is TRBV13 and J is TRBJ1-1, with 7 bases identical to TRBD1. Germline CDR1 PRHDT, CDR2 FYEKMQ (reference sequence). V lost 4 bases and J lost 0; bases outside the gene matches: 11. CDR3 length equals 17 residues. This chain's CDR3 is CASSSGQAGMVNTEAFF. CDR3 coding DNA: TGTGCCAGCAGCTCCGGACAGGCCGGGATGGTGAACACTGAAGCTTTCTTT.

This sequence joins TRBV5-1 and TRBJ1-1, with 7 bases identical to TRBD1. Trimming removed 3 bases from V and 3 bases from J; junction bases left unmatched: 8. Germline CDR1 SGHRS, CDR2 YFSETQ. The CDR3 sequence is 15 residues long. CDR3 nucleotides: TGCGCCAGCAGCTCAGGGGGAGGAGGCGACACTGAAGCTTTCTTT. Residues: CASSSGGGGDTEAFF.

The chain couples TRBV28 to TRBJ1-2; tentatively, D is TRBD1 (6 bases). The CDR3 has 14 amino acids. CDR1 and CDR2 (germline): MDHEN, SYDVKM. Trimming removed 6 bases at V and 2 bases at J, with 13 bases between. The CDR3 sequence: CASRTPRGNYGYTF. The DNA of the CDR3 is TGTGCCAGCAGGACCCCCAGGGGAAACTATGGCTACACCTTC.

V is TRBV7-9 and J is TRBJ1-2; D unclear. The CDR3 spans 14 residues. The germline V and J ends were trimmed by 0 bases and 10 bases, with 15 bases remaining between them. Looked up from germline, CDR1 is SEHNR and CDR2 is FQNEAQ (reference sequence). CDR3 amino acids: CASSLAGLNQAYTF. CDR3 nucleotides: TGTGCCAGCAGCTTAGCGGGCCTTAATCAGGCCTACACCTTC.

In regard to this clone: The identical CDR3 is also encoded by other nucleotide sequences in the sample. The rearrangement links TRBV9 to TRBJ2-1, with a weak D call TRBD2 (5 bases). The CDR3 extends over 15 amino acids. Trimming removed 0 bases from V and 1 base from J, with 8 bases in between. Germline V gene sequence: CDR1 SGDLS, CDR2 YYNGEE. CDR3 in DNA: TGTGCCAGCAGCGTAGGTCGGGGATCCTACAATGAGCAGTTCTTC. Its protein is CASSVGRGSYNEQFF.

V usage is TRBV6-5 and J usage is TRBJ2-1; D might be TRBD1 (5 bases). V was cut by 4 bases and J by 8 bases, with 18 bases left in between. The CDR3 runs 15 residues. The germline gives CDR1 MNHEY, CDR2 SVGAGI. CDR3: CASSSYARVKDEQFF. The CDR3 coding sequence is TGTGCCAGCAGTTCCTATGCCAGGGTCAAAGATGAGCAGTTCTTC.

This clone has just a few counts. For the CDR3, the DNA is TGTGCCAGCAGTTACGCCGGGGGTAGGAGCAATCAGCCCCAGCATTTT. Translation: CASSYAGGRSNQPQHF. This chain links TRBV2 with TRBJ1-5, with D possibly TRBD1 on 5 matching bases. The V gene's germline CDR1 is SNHLY and CDR2 FYNNEI. The CDR3 sequence is 16 residues long. Trimming removed 5 bases at V and 1 base at J, with 15 bases between.

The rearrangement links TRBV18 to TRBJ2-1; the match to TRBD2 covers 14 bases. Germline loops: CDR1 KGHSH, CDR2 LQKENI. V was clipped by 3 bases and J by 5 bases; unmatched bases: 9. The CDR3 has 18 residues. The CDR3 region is CASSPRLAGGPSNNEQFF. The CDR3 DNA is TGTGCCAGCTCACCTCGACTAGCGGGGGGGCCATCCAACAATGAGCAGTTCTTC.

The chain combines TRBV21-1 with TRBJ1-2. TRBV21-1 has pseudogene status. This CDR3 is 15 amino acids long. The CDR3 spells CASSKEGGQSYGYTF. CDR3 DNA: TGTGCCAGCAGCAAAGAAGGAGGGCAGAGCTATGGCTACACCTTC.

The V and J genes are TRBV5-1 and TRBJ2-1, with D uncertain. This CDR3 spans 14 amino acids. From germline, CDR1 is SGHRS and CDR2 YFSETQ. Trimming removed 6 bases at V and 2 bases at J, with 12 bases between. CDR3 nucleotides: TGCGCCAGCACCTCAACAGTTACCTACAATGAGCAGTTCTTC. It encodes CASTSTVTYNEQFF.

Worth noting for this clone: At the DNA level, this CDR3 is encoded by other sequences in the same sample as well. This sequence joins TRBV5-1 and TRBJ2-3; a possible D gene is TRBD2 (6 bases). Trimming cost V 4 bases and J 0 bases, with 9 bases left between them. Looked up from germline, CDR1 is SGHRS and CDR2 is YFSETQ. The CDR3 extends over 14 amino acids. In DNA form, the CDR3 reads TGCGCCAGCAGCCTCGGGACTAGCACAGATACGCAGTATTTT. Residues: CASSLGTSTDTQYF.

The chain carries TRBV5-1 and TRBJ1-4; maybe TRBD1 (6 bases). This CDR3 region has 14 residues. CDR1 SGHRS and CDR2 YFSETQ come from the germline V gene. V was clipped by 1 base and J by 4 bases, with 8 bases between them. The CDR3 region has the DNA TGCGCCAGCAGCTTGTCCAGGGGTAATGAAAAACTGTTTTTT. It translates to CASSLSRGNEKLFF.

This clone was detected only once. CDR3 loop: CAWSPGQGITQPQHF. The CDR3 coding sequence is TGTGCCTGGAGTCCCGGGCAGGGGATAACTCAGCCCCAGCATTTT. The rearrangement joins TRBV30 to TRBJ1-5, with D perhaps matching TRBD1 (6 bases). Between the trimmed V and J ends, which lost 2 bases and 6 bases, there was a span of 17 bases. The CDR3 extends over 15 amino acids. Per the germline V gene, CDR1 is GTSNPN and CDR2 is SVGIG (reference sequence).

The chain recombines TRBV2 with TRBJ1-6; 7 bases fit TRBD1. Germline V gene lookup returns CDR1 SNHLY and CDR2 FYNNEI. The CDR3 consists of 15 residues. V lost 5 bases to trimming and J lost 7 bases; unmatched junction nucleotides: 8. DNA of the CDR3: TGTGCCAGCAGTCTACAGGGGTTGGGGAATTCACCCCTCCACTTT. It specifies CASSLQGLGNSPLHF. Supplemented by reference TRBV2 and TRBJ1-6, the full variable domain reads EPEVTQTPSHQVTQMGQEVILRCVPISNHLYFYWYRQILGQKVEFLVSFYNNEISEKSEIFDDQFSVERPDGSNFTLKIRSTKLEDSAMYFCASSLQGLGNSPLHFGNGTRLTVT.

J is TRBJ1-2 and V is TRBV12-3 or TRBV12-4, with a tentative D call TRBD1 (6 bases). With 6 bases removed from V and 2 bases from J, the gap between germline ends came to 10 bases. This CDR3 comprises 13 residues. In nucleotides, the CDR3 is TGTGCCAGCAGCCAACAGGGAAACTATGGCTACACCTTC. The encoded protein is CASSQQGNYGYTF.